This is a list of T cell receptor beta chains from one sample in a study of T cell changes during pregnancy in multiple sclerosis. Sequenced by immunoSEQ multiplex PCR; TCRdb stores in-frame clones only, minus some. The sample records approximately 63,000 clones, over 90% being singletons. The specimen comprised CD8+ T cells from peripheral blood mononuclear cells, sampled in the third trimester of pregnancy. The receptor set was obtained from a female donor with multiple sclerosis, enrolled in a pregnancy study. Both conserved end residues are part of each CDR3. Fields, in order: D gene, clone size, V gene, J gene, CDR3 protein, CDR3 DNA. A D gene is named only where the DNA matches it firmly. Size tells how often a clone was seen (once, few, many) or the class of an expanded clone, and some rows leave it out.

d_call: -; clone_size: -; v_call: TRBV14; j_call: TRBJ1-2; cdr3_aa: CASSPPAAPYGYTF; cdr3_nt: TGTGCCAGCAGCCCCCCAGCGGCTCCCTATGGCTACACCTTC
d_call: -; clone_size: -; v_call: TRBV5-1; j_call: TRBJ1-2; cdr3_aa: CASRRGALANYGYTF; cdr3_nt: TGCGCCAGCAGGCGGGGGGCCCTAGCTAACTATGGCTACACCTTC
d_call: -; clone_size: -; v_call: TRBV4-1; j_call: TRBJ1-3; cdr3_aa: CASAHRESSGNTIYF; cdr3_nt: TGCGCCAGCGCCCACCGAGAGAGCTCTGGAAACACCATATATTTT
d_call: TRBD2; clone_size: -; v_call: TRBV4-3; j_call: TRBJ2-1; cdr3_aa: CASSQDRLAGGGEQFF; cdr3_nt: TGCGCCAGCAGCCAAGATAGGCTAGCGGGAGGGGGTGAGCAGTTCTTC
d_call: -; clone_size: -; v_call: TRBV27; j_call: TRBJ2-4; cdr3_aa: CASSLWAGLAKNIQYF; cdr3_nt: TGTGCCAGCAGTTTATGGGCAGGGCTAGCCAAAAACATTCAGTACTTC
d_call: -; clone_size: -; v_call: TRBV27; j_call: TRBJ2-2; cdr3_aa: CASSLGGTGELFF; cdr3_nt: TGTGCCAGCAGTTTAGGAGGAACCGGGGAGCTGTTTTTT
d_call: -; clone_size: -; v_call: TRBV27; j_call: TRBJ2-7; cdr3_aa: CASSPSQDSSYEQYF; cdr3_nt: TGTGCCAGCAGCCCAAGCCAAGACAGCTCCTACGAGCAGTACTTC
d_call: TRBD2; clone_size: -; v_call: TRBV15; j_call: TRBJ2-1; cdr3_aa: CATSQRLAALEQFF; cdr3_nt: TGTGCCACCAGCCAAAGACTAGCGGCCCTTGAGCAGTTCTTC
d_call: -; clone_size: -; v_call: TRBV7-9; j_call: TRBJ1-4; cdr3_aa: CASSSVGSGEKLFF; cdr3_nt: TGTGCCAGCAGCTCTGTAGGGAGTGGTGAAAAACTGTTTTTT
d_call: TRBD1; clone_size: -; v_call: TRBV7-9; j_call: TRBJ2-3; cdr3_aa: CASSSRTGTQYF; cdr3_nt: TGTGCCAGCAGCTCCCGGACAGGGACGCAGTATTTT
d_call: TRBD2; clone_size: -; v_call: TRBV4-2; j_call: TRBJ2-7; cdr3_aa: CASSQDPGGEQYF; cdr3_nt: TGTGCCAGCAGCCAAGACCCGGGGGGGGAGCAGTACTTC
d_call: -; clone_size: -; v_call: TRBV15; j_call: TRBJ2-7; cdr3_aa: CATSTQQGRPYEQYF; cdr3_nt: TGTGCCACCAGCACCCAACAGGGCCGCCCCTACGAGCAGTACTTC
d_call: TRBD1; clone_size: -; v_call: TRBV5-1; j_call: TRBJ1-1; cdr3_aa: CASSFKTGAGNTEAFF; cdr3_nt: TGCGCCAGCAGCTTCAAAACAGGGGCAGGGAACACTGAAGCTTTCTTT
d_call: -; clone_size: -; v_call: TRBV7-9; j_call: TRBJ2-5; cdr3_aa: CASSSPSVAPEETQYF; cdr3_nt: TGTGCCAGCAGCAGTCCCTCCGTTGCGCCCGAAGAGACCCAGTACTTC
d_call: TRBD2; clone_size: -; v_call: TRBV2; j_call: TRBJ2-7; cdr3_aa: CASSEGLAVSYEQYF; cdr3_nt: TGTGCCAGCAGTGAGGGACTAGCGGTTTCCTACGAGCAGTACTTC
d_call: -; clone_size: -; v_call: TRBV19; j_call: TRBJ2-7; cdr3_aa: CASSIDGGYEQYF; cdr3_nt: TGTGCCAGTAGTATTGACGGAGGTTACGAGCAGTACTTC
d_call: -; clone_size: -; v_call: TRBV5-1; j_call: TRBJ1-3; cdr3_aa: CASSRTASGNTIYF; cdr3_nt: TGCGCCAGCAGCCGGACAGCTTCTGGAAACACCATATATTTT
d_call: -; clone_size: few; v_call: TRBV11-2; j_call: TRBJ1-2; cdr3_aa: CASNFAGDYGYTF; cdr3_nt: TGTGCCAGCAACTTCGCAGGCGACTATGGCTACACCTTC
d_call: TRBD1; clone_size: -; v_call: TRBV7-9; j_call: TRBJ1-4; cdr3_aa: CASSSAGQGGWVF; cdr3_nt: TGTGCCAGCAGCTCAGCCGGACAGGGCGGTTGGGTTTTT
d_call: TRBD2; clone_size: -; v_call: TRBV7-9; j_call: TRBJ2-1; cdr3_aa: CASSSRLAGLYGEQFF; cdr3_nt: TGTGCCAGCAGCTCGAGACTAGCGGGATTATACGGTGAGCAGTTCTTC
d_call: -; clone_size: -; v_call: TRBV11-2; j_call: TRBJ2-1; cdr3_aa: CASSSMGLPGNEQFF; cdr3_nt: TGTGCCAGCAGCTCCATGGGTCTCCCGGGCAATGAGCAGTTCTTC
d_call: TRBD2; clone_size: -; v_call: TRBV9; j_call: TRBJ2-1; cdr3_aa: CASSIVPGLANEQFF; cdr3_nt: TGTGCCAGCAGCATAGTTCCCGGACTAGCCAATGAGCAGTTCTTC
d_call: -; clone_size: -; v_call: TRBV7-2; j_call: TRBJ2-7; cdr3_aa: CASSLGLLYEQYF; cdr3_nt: TGTGCCAGCAGCCTAGGACTGCTCTACGAGCAGTACTTC
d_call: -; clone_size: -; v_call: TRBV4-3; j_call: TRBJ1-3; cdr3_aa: CASSQGQGPTGNTIYF; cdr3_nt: TGCGCCAGCAGCCAAGGCCAGGGCCCAACTGGAAACACCATATATTTT
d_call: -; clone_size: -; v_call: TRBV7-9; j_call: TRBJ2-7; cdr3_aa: CASSPRGRSYEQYF; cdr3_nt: TGTGCCAGCAGCCCCAGGGGAAGGTCCTACGAGCAGTACTTC
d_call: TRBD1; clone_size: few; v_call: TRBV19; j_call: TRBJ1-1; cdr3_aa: CASRLGTGNTEAFF; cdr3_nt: TGTGCCAGTAGGCTGGGGACAGGGAACACTGAAGCTTTCTTT
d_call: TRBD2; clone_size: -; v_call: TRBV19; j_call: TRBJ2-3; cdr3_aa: CASRGEAGADTQYF; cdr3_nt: TGTGCCAGTAGAGGAGAAGCGGGGGCAGATACGCAGTATTTT
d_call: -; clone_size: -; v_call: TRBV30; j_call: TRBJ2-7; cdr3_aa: CAWSSDRYEQYF; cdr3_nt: TGTGCCTGGAGTTCAGACAGGTACGAGCAGTACTTC
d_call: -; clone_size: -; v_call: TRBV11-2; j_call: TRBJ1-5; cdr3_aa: CASSPGRLNQPQHF; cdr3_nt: TGTGCCAGCAGCCCCGGTCGGTTGAATCAGCCCCAGCATTTT